There are many counts of the clone carrying this T cell receptor beta chain. These data belong to a study of T cells after yellow fever vaccination. As TCR cDNA was made by 5'RACE template switching, a universal primer site and UMIs were added. From the 5' RACE reads, TCRdb called clonotypes with MiXCR, one entry per CDR3 protein. The data contain hundreds of thousands of distinct CDR3 sequences, 12% of them singletons. The CDR3 is made up of 15 amino acids. The germline CDR1 and CDR2 sequences are LGHDT and YNNKEL (reference sequence). Trimming pared 6 bases from V and 0 bases from J, leaving 13 bases between.

This sequence was found in a man aged 25 to 40 who received the YFV17D yellow fever vaccine. Sequenced material: PBMCs, taken on the day of the yellow fever booster vaccination. The genes are TRBV3-1 and TRBJ2-3; D tentatively reads TRBD1 or TRBD2 (6 bases each). In nucleotides, the CDR3 is TGTGCCAGCAGTCCTCCCGGGGGCAGCACAGATACGCAGTATTTT. It translates to CASSPPGGSTDTQYF.